The present entry profiles one T cell receptor (beta chain) with its context. The antigen is unknown. This record comes from a study of T cells in localized non-small cell lung cancer. General study points: Uninvolved adjacent lung showed peak T cell clonality, exceeding tumor. A single tumor region was sequenced, leaving heterogeneity possible.

Produced via immunoSEQ multiplex PCR; TCRdb's table is partial and in-frame only. This sample has under 100,000 clones, with 88% found just once. CDR1 and CDR2 (germline): SGHAT, FQNNGV. This CDR3 spans 14 amino acids. Trimming removed 6 bases from V and 0 bases from J, with 6 bases in between. The sequence came from a woman aged 40-75 years with stage I squamous cell lung carcinoma. Sequencing was performed on peripheral blood, taken before any cancer treatment. This chain uses TRBV11-2 with TRBJ2-6; D uncertain. CDR3 sequence: CASSDRSGANVLTF. CDR3 coding DNA: TGTGCCAGCAGTGACCGCTCTGGGGCCAACGTCCTGACTTTC.